Listed here are 13 T cell receptor beta chains from one sample, sequenced in a study of CXCR3-negative and CXCR3-positive naive CD8 T cells. Each TRB cDNA library was prepared by 5' RACE (with UMI labels). TCRdb re-called the 5' RACE reads; every CDR3 protein appears as one record, without DNA. This sample contains approximately 9,700 distinct CDR3 sequences. The specimen was naive CXCR3- CD8+ T cells from blood. Subset meaning: CD45RO-CCR7+CD27+CD95- naive CD8+ T cells lacking CXCR3 (TNR3-). These receptors were collected from a human donor in good health. Some clones in this sample may be carry-over from other donors' samples.

Judged by frequency, this clonotype is medium-sized. The chain is built from TRBV3-1 and TRBJ1-2; absent DNA, TCRdb's TRBD1 call cannot be checked. The CDR3 extends over 15 amino acids. Germline V gene sequence: CDR1 LGHDT, CDR2 YNNKEL (reference sequence). CDR3 protein: CASSHPSAGHYGYTF. Looking up the rest from reference TRBV3-1 and TRBJ1-2 gives the full variable domain: DTAVSQTPKYLVTQMGNDKSIKCEQNLGHDTMYWYKQDSKKFLKIMFSYNNKELIINETVPNRFSPKSPDKAHLNLHINSLELGDSAVYFCASSHPSAGHYGYTFGSGTRLTVV.

This chain joins TRBV19 and TRBJ1-2; TCRdb indicates TRBD1, and absent DNA this call remains unverified. This CDR3 is built from 15 residues. CDR1 is LNHDA and CDR2 is SQIVND in the germline V gene (reference sequence). The CDR3 sequence is CASSPAQGAIYGYTF.

By frequency, this clonotype is medium-sized. The rearrangement links TRBV7-2 to TRBJ2-5; there is no DNA to check the TCRdb D call of TRBD2. CDR1 and CDR2 from the germline V gene are SGHTA and FQGNSA. The CDR3 has 16 amino acids. The CDR3: CASSLGTSGLQETQYF.

This clonotype is deemed medium-sized by its frequency. This sequence joins TRBV14 and TRBJ2-1; TCRdb designates TRBD1, a call that cannot be tested without DNA. The CDR3 has 17 amino acids. Germline V lookup: CDR1 SGHDN, CDR2 FVKESK. The CDR3 reads CASSPLGGRLAYNEQFF.

Judged by frequency, this clonotype is medium-sized. V usage is TRBV5-1 and J usage is TRBJ2-7; TCRdb indicates TRBD2, and absent DNA this call remains unverified. Germline V gene data show CDR1 as SGHRS and CDR2 as YFSETQ. This CDR3 spans 14 amino acids. CDR3 loop: CASKGLAGTYEQYF. The full variable domain, completed using reference TRBV5-1 and TRBJ2-7, is KAGVTQTPRYLIKTRGQQVTLSCSPISGHRSVSWYQQTPGQGLQFLFEYFSETQRNKGNFPGRFSGRQFSNSRSEMNVSTLELGDSALYLCASKGLAGTYEQYFGPGTRLTVT.

The rearrangement uses TRBV29-1 and TRBJ2-1; TCRdb names TRBD2, which stays unverified in the absence of DNA. Germline loops: CDR1 SQVTM, CDR2 ANQGSEA. The CDR3 has 15 residues. The CDR3 region is CSVEVGLAGVNEQFF.

The rearrangement joins TRBV11-3 to TRBJ1-1; TCRdb proposes TRBD1, but this gene call is untestable without DNA. Germline CDR1 SGHNT, CDR2 YENEEA. There are 15 residues in the CDR3. CDR3 region: CASSFWDRDDTEAFF.

This clonotype is labeled medium-sized based on frequency. This chain connects TRBV5-1 to TRBJ1-1. Germline V gives CDR1 SGHRS, CDR2 YFSETQ. This CDR3 spans 14 amino acids. The CDR3 loop is CASSPSRWGTEAFF.

The V call is TRBV19, the J call TRBJ1-1; TCRdb gives TRBD1 as the D gene, but with no DNA this cannot be confirmed. Germline-derived CDR1 and CDR2 are LNHDA and SQIVND (reference sequence). The CDR3 totals 13 residues. The CDR3 is CASSDSPNTEAFF.

CDR3 amino acids: CASTLLAGGYNEQFF. The V gene is TRBV12-3 or TRBV12-4, the J gene TRBJ2-1; TCRdb lists TRBD2, though no DNA is available to test this call. The CDR3 runs 15 residues.

The rearrangement links TRBV19 to TRBJ1-3; TCRdb gives TRBD1 as the D gene, but with no DNA this cannot be confirmed. This CDR3 contains 16 residues. Germline loops: CDR1 LNHDA, CDR2 SQIVND (reference sequence). CDR3 protein: CASTGTGEIRGNTIYF.

In terms of frequency, this clonotype is medium-sized. The chain recombines TRBV6-6 with TRBJ1-2. The CDR3 extends over 14 amino acids. CDR1 and CDR2 from the germline V gene are MNHNY and SVGAGI (reference sequence). The CDR3 sequence: CASSPVVANYGYTF.

The rearrangement uses TRBV5-1 and TRBJ1-2. The CDR3 spans 14 residues. Germline CDR1 is SGHRS and CDR2 is YFSETQ. CDR3 amino acids: CASSFSDASGGYTF.